This TCR beta chain was sequenced for a study of shared clonotypes between healthy human individuals. The study's findings and limits: Naive subsets generally had larger estimated richness than memory subsets. What limited the represented genetic and exposure-history diversity was the small number of donors. Clonotypes that were shared across a few donors made up around 5% of naive CD4 clonotypes.

It was CD45RO-negative cells, positively selected for CCR7, that made up naive CD8 cells, with terminally differentiated effector memory CD45RA+ cells excluded. Concerning this clone: What it binds is not known.

The assay was run at deep level. The repertoire was sequenced with immunoSEQ multiplex PCR; TCRdb's copy has only in-frame clones and lacks some. The sample lists about 590,000 clones, around 95% occurring once. The receptor was derived from a woman aged 25 to 39 in good health. The sequenced sample consisted of naive CD8+ T cells sorted from blood.

The CDR3 DNA is TGTGCCAGCAGCCCCGAATTAGCGGAAGAGACCCAGTACTTC. Its translation is CASSPELAEETQYF. This chain joins TRBV2 and TRBJ2-5, with D possibly TRBD2 on 6 matching bases. V was pared by 6 bases and J by 3 bases, with 14 bases between. Germline lookup yields CDR1 SNHLY and CDR2 FYNNEI. The CDR3 loop spans 14 amino acids.